This TCR beta chain was identified during a study of blood T cell repertoires in COVID-19. Overall study: Samples came from the United States, Italy and Spain, spanning acute and convalescent COVID-19. The analysed material was cDNA or gDNA that came from T cells, B-cell-depleted T cells, or PBMCs.

Original data processing: Cell counts per sample came from amplifying reference gene primers. Repertoires were generated with immunoSEQ multiplex PCR, while TCRdb's copy carries only in-frame clones and drops some. V and J calls and clone size are given by that table; D and trimming were obtained from the DNA. The table has about 180,000 clones, about 87% seen once. The germline gives CDR1 SGDLS, CDR2 YYNGEE. The CDR3 contains 15 residues. V was cut by 3 bases and J by 0 bases, with 12 bases left in between. The chain has TRBV9 and TRBJ1-1, with D maybe TRBD1 (6 bases). The sample comprised peripheral blood. The sequence was obtained from a woman aged 30 to 39 with acute or convalescent COVID-19. This CDR3 reads CASSASGTMNTEAFF. The CDR3 nucleotides read TGTGCCAGCAGCGCATCCGGGACAATGAACACTGAAGCTTTCTTT. Using reference TRBV9 and TRBJ1-1 for the parts outside the CDR3, the full variable domain is DSGVTQTPKHLITATGQRVTLRCSPRSGDLSVYWYQQSLDQGLQFLIQYYNGEERAKGNILERFSAQQFPDLHSELNLSSLELGDSALYFCASSASGTMNTEAFFGQGTRLTVV.